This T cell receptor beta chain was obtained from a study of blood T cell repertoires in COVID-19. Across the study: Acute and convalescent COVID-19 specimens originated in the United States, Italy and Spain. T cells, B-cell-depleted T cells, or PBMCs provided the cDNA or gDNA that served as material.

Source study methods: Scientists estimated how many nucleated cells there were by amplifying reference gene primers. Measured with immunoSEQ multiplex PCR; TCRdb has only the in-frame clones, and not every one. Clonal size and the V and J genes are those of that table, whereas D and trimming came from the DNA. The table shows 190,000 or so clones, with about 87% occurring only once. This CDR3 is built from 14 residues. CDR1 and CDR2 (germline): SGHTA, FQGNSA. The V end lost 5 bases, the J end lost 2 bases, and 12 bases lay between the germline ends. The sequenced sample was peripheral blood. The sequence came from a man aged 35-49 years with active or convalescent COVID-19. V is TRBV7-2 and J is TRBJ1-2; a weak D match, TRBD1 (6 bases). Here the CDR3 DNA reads TGTGCCAGCAGCACAACCGGACAGAACTATGGCTACACCTTC. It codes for CASSTTGQNYGYTF.